A selection of T cell receptor beta chains follows, all from one sample in a study of blood T cells in healthy people across ages. TCRdb called the 5' RACE reads again in MiXCR, with one record for every CDR3 protein. The sample has around 800,000 distinct CDR3 sequences; 62% are singletons. What was sequenced was blood. All receptors come from a man younger than 40 in good health. Each CDR3 is given with its conserved first and last residue. Fields, in order: V gene, D gene, J gene, CDR3 length, clone size, CDR3 DNA, CDR3 protein. The D gene is left open where the match is weak. Expanded clones get a size class; other rows say once, few or many, or leave the size out.

TRBV20-1,NA,TRBJ1-1,15,once,TGCAGTGCTAGAGATTGGAGGGCCAGGAACACTGAAGCTTTCTTT,CSARDWRARNTEAFF
TRBV4-3,TRBD2,TRBJ2-2,15,NA,TGCGCCAGCAGCTGGACTAGCGGGGCGGTCGGGGAGCTGTTTTTT,CASSWTSGAVGELFF
TRBV27,TRBD1,TRBJ2-7,15,once,TGTGCCAGCAGTTTAAAAGGGACAGGTTGTTACGAGCAGTACTTC,CASSLKGTGCYEQYF
TRBV6-2/TRBV6-3,NA,TRBJ2-6,14,NA,TGTGCCAGCAGTCCCGCCGCTGGGGCCAACGTCCTGACTTTC,CASSPAAGANVLTF
TRBV12-3/TRBV12-4,TRBD2,TRBJ2-1,16,NA,TGTGCCAGCAGTTTCACTAGCGGGGGGACTTACAATGAGCAGTTCTTC,CASSFTSGGTYNEQFF
TRBV3-1,NA,TRBJ1-2,16,few,TGTGCCAGCAGCCAAGTAACCCAGCCCCGGGGCTATGGCTACACCTTC,CASSQVTQPRGYGYTF
TRBV18,NA,TRBJ1-5,14,few,TGTGCCAGCTCAGGGAAAAATAGCAATCAGCCCCAGCATTTT,CASSGKNSNQPQHF
TRBV7-9,NA,TRBJ2-6,18,few,TGTGCCAGCAGCCCTCGGCGACAGTCCACCTCTGGGGCCAACGTCCTGACTTTC,CASSPRRQSTSGANVLTF
TRBV6-2/TRBV6-3,TRBD1,TRBJ2-4,15,few,TGTGCCAGCAGTTACCGGTCGACAGGGAAAGACATTCAGTACTTC,CASSYRSTGKDIQYF
TRBV5-6,NA,TRBJ2-7,13,NA,TGTGCCAGCAGTAGGGGACCAGAATACGAGCAGTACTTC,CASSRGPEYEQYF
TRBV12-3/TRBV12-4,NA,TRBJ1-5,13,NA,TGTGCCAGCAGTTTCGGACGGACTCAGCCCCAGCATTTT,CASSFGRTQPQHF
TRBV3-1,NA,TRBJ1-5,14,NA,TGTGCCAGCAGCCAAAACAGCGGTAGCGGACCCCAGCATTTT,CASSQNSGSGPQHF
TRBV28,TRBD1,TRBJ2-5,18,NA,TGTGCCAGCAGTTTCGAATCTGACCACAGGGGTTTGCAAGAGACCCAGTACTTC,CASSFESDHRGLQETQYF
TRBV4-3,TRBD2,TRBJ2-7,15,NA,TGCGCCAGCAGCGTGGGACGAGCGGGGGGTTACGAGCAGTACTTC,CASSVGRAGGYEQYF
TRBV6-5,NA,TRBJ2-5,16,few,TGTGCCAGCAGTTACAACGGACCACCAGACCAAGAGACCCAGTACTTC,CASSYNGPPDQETQYF
TRBV27,NA,TRBJ2-1,14,NA,TGTGCCAGCAGCCGGGAGCCACCCAGCAATGAGCAGTTCTTC,CASSREPPSNEQFF
TRBV4-3,NA,TRBJ2-1,13,NA,TGCGCCAGCAGCCAAGTTAGCAGGGCTGAGCAGTTCTTC,CASSQVSRAEQFF
TRBV9,NA,TRBJ2-7,14,NA,TGTGCCAGCAGCGTTGGGACTGGGTCGCTCGAGCAGTACTTC,CASSVGTGSLEQYF
TRBV4-2,NA,TRBJ1-2,13,NA,TGTGCCAGCGGCGTACTTTCGAACTATGGCTACACCTTC,CASGVLSNYGYTF
TRBV5-6,TRBD1,TRBJ2-5,16,NA,TGTGCCAGCAGCTCTACCGGGACAGGGGGCAAAGAGACCCAGTACTTC,CASSSTGTGGKETQYF
TRBV7-9,NA,TRBJ2-1,14,few,TGTGCCAGCAGCCAGCTGGCAGGGCACCATGAGCAGTTCTTC,CASSQLAGHHEQFF
TRBV2,TRBD1,TRBJ2-1,12,many,TGTGCCAGCAGTCGGGACAGGGATGAGCAGTTCTTC,CASSRDRDEQFF
TRBV28,NA,TRBJ2-7,16,few,TGTGCCAGCAGTTTACGCTCCAGACAGAATCCCTACGAGCAGTACTTC,CASSLRSRQNPYEQYF
TRBV5-1,TRBD2,TRBJ2-1,18,NA,TGCGCCAGCAGCCCTACCGGGACTAGCGGGGGCCGGTACAATGAGCAGTTCTTC,CASSPTGTSGGRYNEQFF
TRBV20-1,TRBD1,TRBJ1-6,15,NA,TGCAGCGTGCTCTTGCGGACAGGGGATAATTCACCCCTCCACTTT,CSVLLRTGDNSPLHF
TRBV6-2/TRBV6-3,NA,TRBJ2-3,17,NA,TGTGCCAGCAGGCCCTTTCTATCAGAAGATTACACAGATACGCAGTATTTT,CASRPFLSEDYTDTQYF
TRBV2,NA,TRBJ2-3,14,NA,TGTGCCAACAGTGTGGGGTCCAGGGCAGATACGCAGTATTTT,CANSVGSRADTQYF
TRBV20-1,NA,TRBJ2-7,14,NA,TGCAGTGCTAGAGATCTGCCCTTGGGGGGCGAGCAGTACTTC,CSARDLPLGGEQYF
TRBV6-5,NA,TRBJ2-7,13,NA,TGTGCCAGCAGTTACTCACAAAACTACGAGCAGTACTTC,CASSYSQNYEQYF
TRBV2,TRBD1,TRBJ2-1,15,NA,TGTGCCAGCAGTGGGGACAGGGGGGAAAACAATGAGCAGTTCTTC,CASSGDRGENNEQFF
TRBV4-3,NA,TRBJ2-7,14,few,TGCGCCAGCAGCCTCGGACCGGTGTCCTACGAGCAGTACTTC,CASSLGPVSYEQYF
TRBV2,TRBD2,TRBJ2-5,15,NA,TGTGCCAGCAGTGACCGGGGGGGTCCCCAAGAGACCCAGTACTTC,CASSDRGGPQETQYF
TRBV7-2,NA,TRBJ1-4,14,NA,TGTGCCAGCAGCCGGACGGCCCGGGACGAAAAACTGTTTTTT,CASSRTARDEKLFF
TRBV27,NA,TRBJ1-2,14,NA,TGTGCCAGCAGTTTACAGGGGCGGCAATATGGCTACACCTTC,CASSLQGRQYGYTF
TRBV28,NA,TRBJ2-7,14,few,TGTGCCAGCAGTGAACCTCCAGGAGCCTACGAGCAGTACTTC,CASSEPPGAYEQYF
TRBV5-1,NA,TRBJ2-7,16,NA,TGCGCCAGCAGGGTCTCCGACAGGTCAAACGGGGGTGAGCAGTACTTC,CASRVSDRSNGGEQYF
TRBV7-9,NA,TRBJ2-1,17,NA,TGTGCCAGCAATATAGGACGGGCAGGTAGCTCCTACAATGAGCAGTTCTTC,CASNIGRAGSSYNEQFF
TRBV20-1,TRBD2,TRBJ2-7,16,NA,TGCAGTGCTAGAACCCCTAGCGGGGCACGACATTACGAGCAGTACTTC,CSARTPSGARHYEQYF
TRBV12-3/TRBV12-4,TRBD2,TRBJ2-3,16,NA,TGTGCCAGCAGAGGTCGGGGGGGGGCGAGCACAGATACGCAGTATTTT,CASRGRGGASTDTQYF
TRBV20-1,NA,TRBJ1-5,14,few,TGCAGTGCTAGAGGCCAGGCGGGCAATCAGCCCCAGCATTTT,CSARGQAGNQPQHF
TRBV29-1,TRBD2,TRBJ2-5,15,NA,TGCAGCTCTACACCGGAGACTAGCGACCAAGAGACCCAGTACTTC,CSSTPETSDQETQYF